The 22 T cell receptor beta chains listed next were all sequenced from one sample in a study of cytomegalovirus exposure and HLA in healthy donors. Primers included in the PCR were 60 Vbeta and 13 Jbeta primers. Assay used: immunoSEQ multiplex PCR; TCRdb lists only in-frame clones, some missing. The sample lists 200,000 to 250,000 clones; under 85% were seen once. The sample was PBMCs. These receptors came from a man aged 50 to 59 in good health and CMV-seronegative.

The chain links TRBV6-5 to TRBJ2-7; perhaps TRBD1 as D (6 bases). The CDR3 is made up of 16 amino acids. V was clipped by 0 bases and J by 1 base, with 13 bases between them. The V gene's germline CDR1 is MNHEY and CDR2 SVGAGI. CDR3 in DNA: TGTGCCAGCAGTTACTCGAGGGACACGGTTTCCTACGAGCAGTACTTC. Translated: CASSYSRDTVSYEQYF.

The chain joins TRBV7-2 to TRBJ1-1; TRBD1 is a possible D gene (6 bases). Deletions cut 4 bases from V and 1 base from J, with 10 bases between. This CDR3 is 14 amino acids long. Germline V CDR1 and CDR2: SGHTA, FQGNSA. The CDR3 sequence is CASSSTTGNTEAFF. The CDR3 DNA reads TGTGCCAGCAGCTCAACGACAGGGAACACTGAAGCTTTCTTT.

CDR3 sequence (DNA): TGTGCCAGCTCACCCTCGGGGGGGACAGAAAACATTCAGTACTTC. Protein product: CASSPSGGTENIQYF. The chain carries TRBV18 and TRBJ2-4; D possibly corresponds to TRBD2 (8 bases). V was pared by 3 bases and J by 5 bases, with 14 bases between. The CDR3 runs to 15 residues. Germline V gives CDR1 KGHSH, CDR2 LQKENI.

J is TRBJ1-4 and V is TRBV6-5; TRBD1 aligns across 9 bases. From germline, CDR1 is MNHEY and CDR2 SVGAGI. The V gene end was trimmed by 0 bases and the J gene end by 5 bases; junction bases not matched to a gene: 4. This CDR3 has 16 amino acids. CDR3 nucleotide sequence: TGTGCCAGCAGTTACTCGATGGGGACAGGGAATGAAAAACTGTTTTTT. This gives the protein CASSYSMGTGNEKLFF.

The chain carries TRBV2 and TRBJ1-4; D perhaps matches TRBD1 (5 bases). The germline V and J ends were trimmed by 2 bases and 4 bases, with 8 bases remaining between them. The germline V gene encodes CDR1 SNHLY and CDR2 FYNNEI. The CDR3 is made up of 14 amino acids. The chain's CDR3 is CASSERGGNEKLFF. The DNA of the CDR3 is TGTGCCAGCAGTGAACGGGGGGGTAATGAAAAACTGTTTTTT.

The rearrangement links TRBV19 to TRBJ2-2; TRBD1 aligns across 10 bases. The CDR3 loop spans 15 amino acids. V shed 6 bases and J 3 bases; nucleotides not matched to a gene: 4. CDR1 LNHDA and CDR2 SQIVND come from the germline V gene (reference sequence). This CDR3 reads CASRRQGAYTGELFF. The CDR3 DNA reads as TGTGCCAGTAGGCGACAGGGGGCGTACACCGGGGAGCTGTTTTTT.

V is TRBV15 and J is TRBJ2-5; D possibly corresponds to TRBD1 (5 bases). The V gene's germline CDR1 is LNHNV and CDR2 YYDKDF (reference sequence). The CDR3 has 14 amino acids. The V gene lost 3 bases and the J gene lost 1 base, with 9 bases spanning the gap. The DNA of the CDR3 is TGTGCCACCAGCAGCAGGACAACCCAAGAGACCCAGTACTTC. Its translation: CATSSRTTQETQYF.

This chain uses TRBV4-1 with TRBJ2-5; perhaps TRBD2 as D (5 bases). The CDR3 contains 15 residues. Trimming left V 1 base short and J 2 bases short, with 11 bases between. Germline V gives CDR1 MGHRA, CDR2 YSYEKL. The CDR3: CASSQVSGNQETQYF. CDR3 coding DNA: TGCGCCAGCAGCCAAGTATCCGGGAATCAAGAGACCCAGTACTTC.

This clone occurred once. This rearrangement joins TRBV19 to TRBJ1-5; 8 bases match TRBD1. This CDR3 has 15 amino acids. Germline V gene sequence: CDR1 LNHDA, CDR2 SQIVND (reference sequence). The V and J ends lost 8 bases and 4 bases, in that order; junction bases with no gene match: 10. The CDR3 region has the DNA TGTGCCAGTCGAGGACAGGGAACTTTTAATCAGCCCCAGCATTTT. Translating gives CASRGQGTFNQPQHF.

The CDR3 here is CASSFSSGYGYTF. CDR3 nucleotides: TGTGCCAGCAGTTTTTCGTCGGGCTATGGCTACACCTTC. J is TRBJ1-2 and V is TRBV27; D gene uncertain. The CDR3 has 13 amino acids. Germline V gene data show CDR1 as MNHEY and CDR2 as SMNVEV (reference sequence). Trimming took 3 bases from V and 4 from J, leaving 9 bases between them.

The chain employs TRBV5-8 and TRBJ1-5; 8 bases align to TRBD1. CDR1 and CDR2 from the germline V gene are SGHTS and YDEGEE. The ends lost 4 bases at V and 0 bases at J; junction bases unmatched: 3. The CDR3 has 15 amino acids. The CDR3 here is CASSRGQVSNQPQHF. The DNA for the CDR3 is TGTGCCAGCAGCAGGGGACAGGTTAGCAATCAGCCCCAGCATTTT.

The V and J genes are TRBV5-6 and TRBJ2-7, with TRBD1 identical over 9 bases. CDR1 and CDR2 from the germline V gene are SGHDT and YYEEEE. The CDR3 length is 15 residues. V shed 3 bases, J shed 2 bases, and the junction held 6 bases outside the gene matches. CDR3: CASSSRGQGTYEQYF. Written as DNA, the CDR3 is TGTGCCAGCAGCTCAAGGGGACAGGGAACCTACGAGCAGTACTTC.

The chain links TRBV29-1 to TRBJ2-7; no firm D call. The CDR3 contains 11 residues. CDR1 and CDR2 (germline): SQVTM, ANQGSEA. V was cut by 4 bases and J by 3 bases, with 7 bases left in between. The DNA of the CDR3 is TGCAGCGTTGGGGCAGGCTACGAGCAGTACTTC. Amino acids: CSVGAGYEQYF.

This clone was seen at least ten times. This chain joins TRBV14 and TRBJ2-1, with TRBD2 matching over 7 bases. Germline lookup yields CDR1 SGHDN and CDR2 FVKESK. Unmatched junction bases numbered 5, after V lost 8 bases and J lost 1 base. The CDR3 sequence is 14 residues long. CDR3 coding DNA: TGTGCCAGCCGAGCGGGATCTTCCTACAATGAGCAGTTCTTC. Its protein product is CASRAGSSYNEQFF.

This clone occurred once. This chain uses TRBV7-8 with TRBJ2-4, with D uncertain. Trimming left V 1 base short and J 7 bases short, with 8 bases between. Germline CDR1 SGHVS, CDR2 FQNEAQ. This CDR3 comprises 13 residues. For the CDR3, the DNA is TGTGCCAGCAGCTTAGGAGGTAACAACATTCAGTACTTC. Translation: CASSLGGNNIQYF.

This clone was detected a few times. The same CDR3 also results from other DNA sequences found in this sample. This sequence joins TRBV5-4 and TRBJ2-5; 7 bases line up with TRBD1. Per germline, CDR1 SGHNT and CDR2 YYREEE (reference sequence). V trimming: 1 base; J trimming: 1 base; junction bases outside the gene matches: 1. This CDR3 has 14 residues. CDR3 sequence: CASSLPGGQETQYF. The CDR3 nucleotides read TGTGCCAGCAGCTTGCCAGGGGGCCAAGAGACCCAGTACTTC.

The genes are TRBV19 and TRBJ1-5; possible D gene TRBD1, 6 bases. Between the trimmed V and J ends, which lost 9 bases and 0 bases, there was a span of 15 bases. Germline CDR1 is LNHDA and CDR2 is SQIVND (reference sequence). CDR3 length equals 15 residues. The chain's CDR3 is CASARDINSNQPQHF. The CDR3 nucleotides are TGTGCCAGCGCCCGGGACATAAATAGCAATCAGCCCCAGCATTTT.

This clone has a handful of counts. The J gene is TRBJ2-7, the V gene TRBV20-1, with a tentative D call TRBD1 (6 bases). This CDR3 contains 11 residues. Germline CDR1 is DFQATT and CDR2 is SNEGSKA (reference sequence). Trimming removed 7 bases at V and 7 bases at J, with 14 bases between. CDR3 nucleotides: TGCAGTGTTTACAGGGTTAGGGAGCAGTACTTC. Its translation: CSVYRVREQYF.

This clone was observed a single time. The DNA is left out, because the CDR3 cannot be placed on it with certainty; the CDR3 is given as TCRdb lists it. The CDR3 loop reads CASSKVVGPGIYNEQFF. The chain is built from TRBV21-1 and TRBJ2-1; TRBD2, as called in the table, went unchecked against the DNA. TRBV21-1 is a recognized pseudogene. The length of the CDR3 is 17 amino acids, counting both ends.

This clone has more than one count but fewer than ten. The CDR3 is CASAGAGQSTDTQYF. The CDR3 DNA sequence: TGTGCCAGCGCCGGGGCAGGACAGAGCACAGATACGCAGTATTTT. The chain carries TRBV11-2 and TRBJ2-3, with D perhaps matching TRBD1 (6 bases). V was shortened by 8 bases and J by 0 bases, with 15 bases between the two germline ends. Germline V CDR1 and CDR2: SGHAT, FQNNGV. This CDR3 has 15 amino acids.

V gene TRBV5-1 combines with J gene TRBJ2-1; TRBD2 agrees at 7 bases. The germline gives CDR1 SGHRS, CDR2 YFSETQ. V trimming: 4 bases; J trimming: 9 bases; junction bases outside the gene matches: 13. CDR3 length equals 15 residues. CDR3 loop: CASSPVAGRDGEQFF. CDR3 DNA sequence: TGCGCCAGCAGCCCTGTAGCAGGGAGGGATGGTGAGCAGTTCTTC.

The chain joins TRBV28 to TRBJ2-1; 9 bases are shared with TRBD2. The ends lost 8 bases at V and 5 bases at J; junction bases unmatched: 13. CDR3 length: 16 residues. Looked up from germline, CDR1 is MDHEN and CDR2 is SYDVKM. The CDR3 here is CASFEGAAGGHNEQFF. CDR3 in DNA: TGTGCCAGCTTTGAGGGGGCGGCGGGAGGGCACAATGAGCAGTTCTTC.